The 6 T cell receptor beta chains below come from one sample, sequenced in a study of blood T cell repertoires in COVID-19. Here immunoSEQ multiplex PCR was the method, and the copy in TCRdb shows in-frame clones only, minus some. The table has 150,000 or so clones, roughly 87% seen once. The sequenced material came from PBMCs or T cells enriched from blood (not recorded which). The receptors shown here come from a human donor with acute COVID-19. The donor label of this sample is uncertain.

The chain carries TRBV6-4 and TRBJ2-3, with D maybe TRBD1 (6 bases). CDR3 size: 15 residues. Trimming removed 3 bases from V and 1 base from J, with 11 bases in between. The V gene's germline CDR1 is MRHNA and CDR2 SNTAGT. CDR3 sequence reads: CASSESQGGTDTQYF. The CDR3 DNA sequence: TGTGCCAGCAGTGAGTCACAGGGAGGCACAGATACGCAGTATTTT.

This chain joins TRBV7-3 and TRBJ2-3; a weak D match, TRBD1 (5 bases). V was trimmed by 5 bases and J by 1 base, leaving 25 bases between them. The CDR3 has 19 residues. Germline CDR1 SGHTA, CDR2 FQGTGA. CDR3 bases: TGTGCCAGCAGCGGTAGGACACTACGGGCATCCTTCGGCACAGATACGCAGTATTTT. This translates into CASSGRTLRASFGTDTQYF.

V and J are TRBV20-1 and TRBJ2-1, with TRBD2 matching 7 bases. CDR3 length: 16 amino acids. With 3 bases clipped from V and 2 bases from J, the junction kept 10 bases outside the gene matches. The germline V gene has CDR1 DFQATT and CDR2 SNEGSKA (reference sequence). The CDR3 DNA sequence: TGCAGTGCTAGTTATCGGGGGGTAGAAGCCTACAATGAGCAGTTCTTC. As protein: CSASYRGVEAYNEQFF.

This clone was seen more than once but under ten times. The chain carries TRBV5-6 and TRBJ1-3; 7 nucleotides agree with TRBD1. V lost 1 base to trimming and J lost 0 bases; unmatched junction nucleotides: 4. The CDR3 sequence is 16 residues long. Germline lookup yields CDR1 SGHDT and CDR2 YYEEEE. DNA for the CDR3: TGTGCCAGCAGCTTGAGGACAGGCTACTCTGGAAACACCATATATTTT. Its protein product is CASSLRTGYSGNTIYF.

The chain employs TRBV7-9 and TRBJ2-3; D gene unclear. With 7 bases removed from V and 1 base from J, the gap between germline ends came to 15 bases. The germline V gene encodes CDR1 SEHNR and CDR2 FQNEAQ (reference sequence). The CDR3 consists of 15 residues. CDR3 sequence (DNA): TGTGCCAGCATCCTGCGTCGGGTAGGCACAGATACGCAGTATTTT. Protein product: CASILRRVGTDTQYF.

This clone has only one observation. The chain joins TRBV7-9 to TRBJ1-1; the match to TRBD1 covers 7 bases. The germline V gene has CDR1 SEHNR and CDR2 FQNEAQ (reference sequence). J gave up 7 bases and V 2 bases, and 4 bases lay outside the gene matches. CDR3 size: 13 residues. The CDR3 region has the DNA TGTGCCAGCAGCTTACAGGGGGTCGGTGAAGCTTTCTTT. Protein product: CASSLQGVGEAFF.